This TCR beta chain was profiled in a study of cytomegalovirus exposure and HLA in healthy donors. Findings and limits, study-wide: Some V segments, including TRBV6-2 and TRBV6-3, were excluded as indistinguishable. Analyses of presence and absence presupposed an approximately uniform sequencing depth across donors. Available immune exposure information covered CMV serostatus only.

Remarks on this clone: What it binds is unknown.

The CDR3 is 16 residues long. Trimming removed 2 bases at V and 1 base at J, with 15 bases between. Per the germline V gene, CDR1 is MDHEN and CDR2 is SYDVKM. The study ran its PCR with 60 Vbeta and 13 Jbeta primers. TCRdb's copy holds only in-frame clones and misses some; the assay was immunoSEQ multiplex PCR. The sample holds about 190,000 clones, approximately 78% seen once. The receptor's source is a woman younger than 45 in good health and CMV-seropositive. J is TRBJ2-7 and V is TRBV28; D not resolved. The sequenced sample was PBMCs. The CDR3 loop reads CASSLDGEVGSYEQYF. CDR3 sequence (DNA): TGTGCCAGCAGTTTAGACGGAGAGGTTGGTTCCTACGAGCAGTACTTC.